These T cell receptor beta chains were read from a single sample in a study of cytomegalovirus exposure and HLA in healthy donors. The protocol was immunoSEQ multiplex PCR, while the TCRdb copy is restricted to in-frame clones and leaves out a portion. The sample contains around 130,000 clones, roughly four fifths of which appear only once. The sequencing input was PBMCs. The source of these receptors is a woman between 45 and 65 years old in good health and CMV-seronegative. Each CDR3 is given with its conserved first and last residue. The order of the fields is D gene, J gene, clone size, V gene, CDR3 DNA, CDR3 protein. A D gene is named only where the DNA matches it firmly. Clone size is given for some rows only: seen once, a few or many times, or a class if the clone is expanded.

>-|TRBJ2-2|-|TRBV9
TGTGCCAGCAGCGTAGAGTTATCGGGCGGGGCCTACACCGGGGAGCTGTTTTTT
CASSVELSGGAYTGELFF
>TRBD1|TRBJ2-6|-|TRBV5-1
TGCGCCAGCAGCTTGGGGAAGGGGGCCGGGGCCAACGTCCTGACTTTC
CASSLGKGAGANVLTF
>TRBD2|TRBJ2-1|-|TRBV4-2
TGTGCCAGCAGCCAAGGGACTAGCGGGAGGGGCAATGAGCAGTTCTTC
CASSQGTSGRGNEQFF
>TRBD2|TRBJ2-3|-|TRBV2
TGTGCCAGCACGATGGGACTAGCGACCCCCCCAGATACGCAGTATTTT
CASTMGLATPPDTQYF
>TRBD1|TRBJ1-1|-|TRBV27
TGTGCCAGCAGTCCCTCGACAGGGGGGAACACTGAAGCTTTCTTT
CASSPSTGGNTEAFF
>-|TRBJ2-3|few|TRBV10-3
TGTGCCATCAGTGATCTAGGGCGGGTCACAGATACGCAGTATTTT
CAISDLGRVTDTQYF
>TRBD1|TRBJ1-2|-|TRBV13
TGTGCCAGCAGCTGGGGAGGACAGGGATCCCCTGGCTACACCTTC
CASSWGGQGSPGYTF
>-|TRBJ1-5|-|TRBV2
TGTGCCAGCAGTCCCCAGGAAGGGGGTGGAAATCAGCCCCAGCATTTT
CASSPQEGGGNQPQHF
>-|TRBJ1-1|-|TRBV28
TGTGCCAGCAACCACTTAGGGGGGGGAGCTTTCTTT
CASNHLGGGAFF
>TRBD1|TRBJ2-7|-|TRBV7-2
TGTGCCAGCAGTTACGGACAGGGGACCTACGAGCAGTACTTC
CASSYGQGTYEQYF
>TRBD2|TRBJ2-1|-|TRBV5-1
TGCGCCAGCAGCTTGGGTCTCAGCGGGAGTGGGAATGAGCAGTTCTTC
CASSLGLSGSGNEQFF
>-|TRBJ1-1|-|TRBV4-3
TGCGCCAGCAGCCAAGGGACAGTAGCTGAAGCTTTCTTT
CASSQGTVAEAFF
>TRBD2|TRBJ2-2|once|TRBV6-5
TGTGCCAGCAGCTCAGGCGGGAGTAGCACCGGGGAGCTGTTTTTT
CASSSGGSSTGELFF
>-|TRBJ2-3|-|TRBV5-6
TGTGCCAGCAGCTTGCCGGGGACATTTACAGATACGCAGTATTTT
CASSLPGTFTDTQYF
>TRBD1|TRBJ1-1|-|TRBV7-8
TGTGCCAGCAGCTGGACAGGGGCGGAACCGAACACTGAAGCTTTCTTT
CASSWTGAEPNTEAFF
>-|TRBJ1-1|-|TRBV5-8
TGTGCCAGCAGCTTGAGAACAGGGCGGATCGCTGAAGCTTTCTTT
CASSLRTGRIAEAFF
>-|TRBJ2-2|few|TRBV5-4
TGTGCCAGCAGCTTCGTAGACACCGGGGAGCTGTTTTTT
CASSFVDTGELFF
>-|TRBJ1-2|-|TRBV28
TGTGCCAGCAGTTCGACCTCACGGGTCGGGGGATCCACCTTC
CASSSTSRVGGSTF
>-|TRBJ1-1|-|TRBV27
TGTGCCAGCAGTTTAAGCAGGACACCGAACACTGAAGCTTTCTTT
CASSLSRTPNTEAFF
>-|TRBJ1-5|-|TRBV6-5
TGTGCCAGCAGCCCACGGGTAGCCCAGGGTCAGCCCCAGCATTTT
CASSPRVAQGQPQHF
>-|TRBJ1-2|-|TRBV9
TGTGCCAGCAGCGGGATCCAGGGACAAGGCTACACCTTC
CASSGIQGQGYTF
>-|TRBJ2-1|-|TRBV4-1
TGCGCCAGCAGCCAAGACCCCCCGGGTTCCTACAATGAGCAGTTCTTC
CASSQDPPGSYNEQFF
>TRBD1|TRBJ1-1|-|TRBV29-1
TGCAGCGCTCGACAGGGGAACACTGAAGCTTTCTTT
CSARQGNTEAFF
>TRBD1|TRBJ1-4|-|TRBV6-4
TGTGCCAGCAGTGACTGGGGGACAGCTGATAAAAAACTGTTTTTT
CASSDWGTADKKLFF
>-|TRBJ2-5|few|TRBV2
TGTGCCAGCGGACTCCTACAAGAGACCCAGTACTTC
CASGLLQETQYF
>TRBD2|TRBJ2-1|-|TRBV14
TGTGCCAGCAGCCACAGGACTAGCGGGAGCGGGCAGTTCTTC
CASSHRTSGSGQFF
>TRBD2|TRBJ2-7|-|TRBV29-1
TGCAGCGTTTCCAGTCCTAGCGGGAGGGCTATAGGGCGGGAGCAGTACTTC
CSVSSPSGRAIGREQYF
>-|TRBJ1-1|-|TRBV4-3
TGCGCCAGCAGCCAAGGCCTCGACAGGTTGGAAGCTTTCTTT
CASSQGLDRLEAFF
>-|TRBJ2-7|-|TRBV4-1
TGCGCCAGCAGCCAAGATCCAGCGGGCCACTACGAGCAGTACTTC
CASSQDPAGHYEQYF
>TRBD1|TRBJ2-7|few|TRBV4-1
TGCGCCAGCAGCCTTGCGGGACAGGGGGCCTACGAGCAGTACTTC
CASSLAGQGAYEQYF
>TRBD2|TRBJ2-5|-|TRBV7-3
TGTGCCAGCAGCTTAACGGGCCTAGCGGACTACCAAGAGACCCAGTACTTC
CASSLTGLADYQETQYF
>-|TRBJ1-1|-|TRBV7-2
TGTGCCAGCAGCTTCCGTCGGAACACTGAAGCTTTCTTT
CASSFRRNTEAFF
>-|TRBJ2-7|-|TRBV10-3
TGTGCCATCAATGAACCGGGTGCGATAGAGCAGTACTTC
CAINEPGAIEQYF
>-|TRBJ1-1|few|TRBV5-1
TGCGCCAGCAGCCCTAATGGGGCTACTGAAGCTTTCTTT
CASSPNGATEAFF
>-|TRBJ2-3|-|TRBV7-9
TGTGCCAGCAGCTCGGGTTTCAGCACAGATACGCAGTATTTT
CASSSGFSTDTQYF
>TRBD1|TRBJ2-7|-|TRBV11-2
TGTGCCAGCAGCTTAAGTGACAGGGGGCTCGAGCAGTACTTC
CASSLSDRGLEQYF